This TCR beta chain was sequenced for a study of T cells in Graves' hyperthyroidism and ophthalmopathy. Whole-study context: Blood was drawn when the patient was first diagnosed and still untreated. General study points: A median around 6.8 months before onset, the model predicted ophthalmopathy. In the blood, most expanded thyroid clonotypes above 0.001 appeared as well.

In the case of this clonotype: Its antigen remains unidentified.

PBMCs were obtained from 9 to 10 ml fresh peripheral blood. Germline V gene lookup returns CDR1 MDHEN and CDR2 SYDVKM. V gave up 6 bases and J gave up 0 bases; unmatched junction bases: 5. CDR3 length equals 15 residues. RNA transcripts yielded amplified TCR beta CDR3 regions. A first-round RT-PCR of the TCR CDR3 used the HTBI primer set. TCRdb called the multiplex PCR reads again in MiXCR, with one record for every CDR3 protein. The sample lists a few hundred thousand distinct CDR3 sequences, around 13% occurring once. The clonotype was recovered from a woman in her twenties or thirties with Graves' hyperthyroidism that later progressed to Graves' ophthalmopathy. This rearrangement joins TRBV28 to TRBJ2-7; TRBD1 agrees at 10 bases. Material for sequencing was blood. As DNA, the CDR3 is TGTGCCAGCAGGGGGTGGGACAGGGGCTCCTACGAGCAGTACTTC. This gives the protein CASRGWDRGSYEQYF.